This paragraph covers one T cell receptor (beta chain) sequence. The antigen is not known. The sample originates from a study of blood T cells in healthy people across ages. V dropped 8 bases and J dropped 7 bases, with 23 bases sitting between them. The CDR3 spans 15 residues. Germline V gene sequence: CDR1 PRHDT, CDR2 FYEKMQ (reference sequence). Findings and caveats of the study: Both higher diversity and more naive CD4+ cells marked long-lived donors when set against aged donors.

Primers used in a second PCR of about 7 to 11 cycles were a sample-barcoded 5' primer and a J-beta primer mix. A single record per CDR3 protein comes from TCRdb applying MiXCR to the 5' RACE reads. Of hundreds of thousands of distinct CDR3 sequences in the sample, more than 45% were seen once. This TCR derives from a young man in good health. Sequencing was performed on blood. The chain recombines TRBV13 with TRBJ1-1; D possibly corresponds to TRBD1 (5 bases). CDR3 in amino acids: CASGLRGAGGNEAFF. The CDR3 nucleotides are TGTGCCAGCGGCCTTAGGGGCGCAGGTGGTAATGAAGCTTTCTTT.